This T cell receptor (beta chain) was identified in a study of cytomegalovirus exposure and HLA in healthy donors. Overall study results and limits: Later, an analysis found that common viral pathogens appeared to be linked with several of the most significant clusters. Most of the TCR beta V segments (in an earlier analysis) were productive either about 90% or about 30% of the time. It was fewer than 200 TCR beta chains that were listed as cytomegalovirus-associated. There were reportedly fewer N-insertions in an Asian-associated ancestry cluster than the approximately 630-donor mean, in a later analysis.

This clone appeared a single time. Its target is unknown. The PCR was carried out with 60 Vbeta primers and 13 Jbeta primers. Clones were sequenced by immunoSEQ multiplex PCR, and TCRdb holds only the in-frame ones, with some missing. The table has about 100,000 clones, about 76% seen once. Germline V gives CDR1 LNHDA, CDR2 SQIVND (reference sequence). This CDR3 comprises 15 residues. Unmatched junction bases numbered 8, after V lost 7 bases and J lost 3 bases. The chain employs TRBV19 and TRBJ2-7, with 11 bases aligning to TRBD2. The receptor was derived from a man aged 40-55 years in good health and CMV-seropositive. The sample taken for sequencing was PBMCs. CDR3 nucleotides: TGTGCCAGTAATCCATCTACTAGCGGGAGCTACGAGCAGTACTTC. Residues: CASNPSTSGSYEQYF.